This TCR beta chain appears in the sequencing data of a study of technical replicates of blood from a handful of donors. Sequencing used immunoSEQ multiplex PCR; TCRdb keeps in-frame clones, though not all of them. The sample yields about 69,000 clones, 88% seen once. Germline CDR1 SGHTS, CDR2 YDEGEE. Trimming pared 4 bases from V and 0 bases from J, leaving 10 bases between. This CDR3 comprises 14 residues. Judged by abundance, this clone is medium-sized. This TCR derives from a human donor in good health. Some clones in this sample may be carry-over from other donors' samples. The chain uses TRBV5-8 and TRBJ1-1; weak D call: TRBD1 (6 bases). The specimen sequenced was PBMCs. The CDR3 sequence is CASSGQTVNTEAFF. The CDR3 bases are TGTGCCAGCAGCGGACAGACAGTGAACACTGAAGCTTTCTTT. Supplemented by reference TRBV5-8 and TRBJ1-1, the full variable domain reads EAGVTQSPTHLIKTRGQQATLRCSPISGHTSVYWYQQALGLGLQFLLWYDEGEERNRGNFPPRFSGRQFPNYSSELNVNALELEDSALYLCASSGQTVNTEAFFGQGTRLTVV.